What follows are 2 T cell receptor beta chains derived from one specimen sequenced in a study of T cells in Graves' hyperthyroidism and ophthalmopathy. RNA transcripts gave rise to amplified TCR beta CDR3 regions. With the HTBI primer set, the TCR CDR3 went through a first round of RT-PCR. Each CDR3 protein is one row after TCRdb ran MiXCR on the multiplex PCR reads. The profile shows about 380,000 distinct CDR3 sequences, 18% of them singletons. Material: blood. The receptors were sampled from a man younger than 35 with Graves' ophthalmopathy.

The gene calls are TRBV5-1 and TRBJ1-1; D gene uncertain. Germline V gene sequence: CDR1 SGHRS, CDR2 YFSETQ. V lost 4 bases and J lost 3, with 10 bases in between. The CDR3 is 13 amino acids. Written as DNA, the CDR3 is TGCGCCAGCAGCCCGGACGAATACACTGAAGCTTTCTTT. Its protein product is CASSPDEYTEAFF.

The gene calls are TRBV19 and TRBJ1-5; possible D gene TRBD1, 5 bases. The CDR3 consists of 16 residues. CDR1 and CDR2 from the germline V gene are LNHDA and SQIVND (reference sequence). Trimming pared 5 bases from V and 2 bases from J, leaving 16 bases between. This chain's CDR3 is CASSFGTVWGNQPQHF. CDR3 sequence (DNA): TGTGCCAGTAGTTTTGGGACCGTTTGGGGCAATCAGCCCCAGCATTTT.